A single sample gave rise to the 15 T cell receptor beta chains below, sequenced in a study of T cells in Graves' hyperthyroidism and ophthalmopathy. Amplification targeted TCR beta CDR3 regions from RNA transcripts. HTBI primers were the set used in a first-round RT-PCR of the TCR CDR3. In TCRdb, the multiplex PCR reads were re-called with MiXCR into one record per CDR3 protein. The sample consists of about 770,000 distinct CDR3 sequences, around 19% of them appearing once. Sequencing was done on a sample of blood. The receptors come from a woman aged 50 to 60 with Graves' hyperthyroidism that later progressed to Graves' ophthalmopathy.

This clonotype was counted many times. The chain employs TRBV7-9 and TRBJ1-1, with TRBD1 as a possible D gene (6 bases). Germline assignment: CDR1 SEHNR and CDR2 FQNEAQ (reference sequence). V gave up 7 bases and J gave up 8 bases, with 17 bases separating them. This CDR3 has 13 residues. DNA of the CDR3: TGTGCCAGCACCCTAGTGGGGGCCAGAGAAGCTTTCTTT. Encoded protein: CASTLVGAREAFF. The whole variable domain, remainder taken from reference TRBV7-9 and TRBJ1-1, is DTGVSQNPRHKITKRGQNVTFRCDPISEHNRLYWYRQTLGQGPEFLTYFQNEAQLEKSRLLSDRFSAERPKGSFSTLEIQRTEQGDSAMYLCASTLVGAREAFFGQGTRLTVV.

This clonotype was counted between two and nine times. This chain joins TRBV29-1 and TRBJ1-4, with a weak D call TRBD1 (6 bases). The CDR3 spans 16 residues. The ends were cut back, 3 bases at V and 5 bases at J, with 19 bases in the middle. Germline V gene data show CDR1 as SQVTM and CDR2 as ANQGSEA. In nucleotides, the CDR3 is TGCAGCGTTGATGTGGGGGATGGGGGCCCCAATGAAAAACTGTTTTTT. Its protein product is CSVDVGDGGPNEKLFF.

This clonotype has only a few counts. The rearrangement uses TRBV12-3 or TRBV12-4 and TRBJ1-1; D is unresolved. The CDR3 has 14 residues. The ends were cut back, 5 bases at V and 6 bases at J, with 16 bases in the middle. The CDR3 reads CASSPPRVEAEAFF. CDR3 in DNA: TGTGCCAGCAGTCCCCCCCGGGTCGAGGCTGAAGCTTTCTTT.

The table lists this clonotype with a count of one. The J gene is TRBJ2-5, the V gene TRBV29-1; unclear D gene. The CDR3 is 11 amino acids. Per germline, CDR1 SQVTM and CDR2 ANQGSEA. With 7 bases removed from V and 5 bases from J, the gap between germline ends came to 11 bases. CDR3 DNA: TGCAGCGCCGCAAGACGGGAGACCCAGTACTTC. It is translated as CSAARRETQYF.

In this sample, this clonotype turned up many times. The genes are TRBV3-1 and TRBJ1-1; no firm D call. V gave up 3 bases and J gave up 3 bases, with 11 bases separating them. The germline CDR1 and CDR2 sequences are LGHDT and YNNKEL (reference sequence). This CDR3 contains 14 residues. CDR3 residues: CASSQEHGYTEAFF. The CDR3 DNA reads TGTGCCAGCAGCCAGGAACACGGGTACACTGAAGCTTTCTTT.

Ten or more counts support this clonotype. DNA of the CDR3: TGTGCCAGGGGGCGCCCAGGGAACACCGGGGAGCTGTTTTTT. Translating gives CARGRPGNTGELFF. V usage is TRBV2 and J usage is TRBJ2-2; possibly TRBD1 for D (5 bases). Per germline, CDR1 SNHLY and CDR2 FYNNEI. The CDR3 has 14 amino acids. The V and J ends lost 9 bases and 1 base respectively, with 12 bases between them. Combining the CDR3 with reference TRBV2 and TRBJ2-2 gives the whole variable domain EPEVTQTPSHQVTQMGQEVILRCVPISNHLYFYWYRQILGQKVEFLVSFYNNEISEKSEIFDDQFSVERPDGSNFTLKIRSTKLEDSAMYFCARGRPGNTGELFFGEGSRLTVL.

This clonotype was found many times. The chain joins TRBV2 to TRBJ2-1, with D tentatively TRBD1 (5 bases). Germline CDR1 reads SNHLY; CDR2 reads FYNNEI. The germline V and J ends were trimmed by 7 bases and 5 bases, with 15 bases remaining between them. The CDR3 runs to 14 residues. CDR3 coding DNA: TGTGCCAGCACCGCCGTGGGGCCTAACAATGAGCAGTTCTTC. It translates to CASTAVGPNNEQFF. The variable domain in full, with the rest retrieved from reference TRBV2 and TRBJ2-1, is EPEVTQTPSHQVTQMGQEVILRCVPISNHLYFYWYRQILGQKVEFLVSFYNNEISEKSEIFDDQFSVERPDGSNFTLKIRSTKLEDSAMYFCASTAVGPNNEQFFGPGTRLTVL.

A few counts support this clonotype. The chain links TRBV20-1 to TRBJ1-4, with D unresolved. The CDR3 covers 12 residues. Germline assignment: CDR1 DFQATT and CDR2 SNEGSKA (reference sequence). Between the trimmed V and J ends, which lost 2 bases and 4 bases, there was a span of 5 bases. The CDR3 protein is CSARQINEKLFF. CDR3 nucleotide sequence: TGCAGTGCTAGACAGATTAATGAAAAACTGTTTTTT.

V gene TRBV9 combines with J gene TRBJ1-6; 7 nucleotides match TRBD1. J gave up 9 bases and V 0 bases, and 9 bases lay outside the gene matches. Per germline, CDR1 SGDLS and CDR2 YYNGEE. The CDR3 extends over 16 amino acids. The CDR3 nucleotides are TGTGCCAGCAGCGTAGTCGATGAGGGGGCAAGTTCACCCCTCCACTTT. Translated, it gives CASSVVDEGASSPLHF.

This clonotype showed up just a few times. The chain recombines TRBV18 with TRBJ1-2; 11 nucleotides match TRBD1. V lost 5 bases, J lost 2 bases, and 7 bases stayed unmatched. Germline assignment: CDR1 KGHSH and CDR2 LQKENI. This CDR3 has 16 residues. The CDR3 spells CASSTGQGGLNYGYTF. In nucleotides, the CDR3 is TGTGCCAGCTCAACGGGACAGGGGGGCCTCAACTATGGCTACACCTTC. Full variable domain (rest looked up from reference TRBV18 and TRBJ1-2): NAGVMQNPRHLVRRRGQEARLRCSPMKGHSHVYWYRQLPEEGLKFMVYLQKENIIDESGMPKERFSAEFPKEGPSILRIQQVVRGDSAAYFCASSTGQGGLNYGYTFGSGTRLTVV.

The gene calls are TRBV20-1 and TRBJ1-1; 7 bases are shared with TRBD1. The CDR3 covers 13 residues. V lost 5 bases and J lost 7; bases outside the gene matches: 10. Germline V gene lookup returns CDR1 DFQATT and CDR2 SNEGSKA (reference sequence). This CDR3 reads CSAQGTGVNEAFF. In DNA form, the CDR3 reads TGCAGTGCTCAAGGAACAGGGGTTAATGAAGCTTTCTTT.

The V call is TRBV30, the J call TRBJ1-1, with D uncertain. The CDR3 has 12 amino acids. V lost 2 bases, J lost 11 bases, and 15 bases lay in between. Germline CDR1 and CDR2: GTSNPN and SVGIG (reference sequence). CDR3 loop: CAWSPSSSGAFF. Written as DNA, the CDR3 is TGTGCCTGGAGTCCGTCCTCCTCCGGGGCTTTCTTT. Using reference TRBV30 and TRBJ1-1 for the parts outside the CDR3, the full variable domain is SQTIHQWPATLVQPVGSPLSLECTVEGTSNPNLYWYRQAAGRGLQLLFYSVGIGQISSEVPQNLSASRPQDRQFILSSKKLLLSDSGFYLCAWSPSSSGAFFGQGTRLTVV.

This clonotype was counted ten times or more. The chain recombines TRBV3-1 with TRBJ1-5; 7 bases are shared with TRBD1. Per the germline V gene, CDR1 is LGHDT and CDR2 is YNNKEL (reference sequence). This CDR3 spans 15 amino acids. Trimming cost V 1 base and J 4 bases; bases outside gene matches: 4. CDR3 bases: TGTGCCAGCAGCCAAGGGCAGGGGGTAAATCAGCCCCAGCATTTT. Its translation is CASSQGQGVNQPQHF.

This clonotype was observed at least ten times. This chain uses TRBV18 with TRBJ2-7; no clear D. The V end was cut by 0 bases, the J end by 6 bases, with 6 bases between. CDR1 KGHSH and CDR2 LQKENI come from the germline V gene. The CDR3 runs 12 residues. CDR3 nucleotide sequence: TGTGCCAGCTCACCACCCCTCTCCGAGCAGTACTTC. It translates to CASSPPLSEQYF.

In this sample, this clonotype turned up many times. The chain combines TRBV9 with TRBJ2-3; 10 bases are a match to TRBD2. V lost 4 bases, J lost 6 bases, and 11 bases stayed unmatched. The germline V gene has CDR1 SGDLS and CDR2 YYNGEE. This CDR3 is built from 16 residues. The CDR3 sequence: CASSQYSSGGSDTQYF. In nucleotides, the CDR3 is TGTGCCAGCAGCCAGTATTCTAGCGGGGGTTCGGATACGCAGTATTTT. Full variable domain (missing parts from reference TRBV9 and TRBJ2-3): DSGVTQTPKHLITATGQRVTLRCSPRSGDLSVYWYQQSLDQGLQFLIQYYNGEERAKGNILERFSAQQFPDLHSELNLSSLELGDSALYFCASSQYSSGGSDTQYFGPGTRLTVL.